This T cell receptor beta chain emerged from a study of blood T cell repertoires in COVID-19. About the study: T cells, B-cell-depleted T cells, or PBMCs supplied cDNA or gDNA.

CDR3 length: 18 residues. V shed 5 bases, J shed 10 bases, and the junction held 20 bases outside the gene matches. Per germline, CDR1 SNHLY and CDR2 FYNNEI. As originally analysed: Scientists estimated how many nucleated cells there were by amplifying reference gene primers. Sequencing used immunoSEQ multiplex PCR; TCRdb keeps in-frame clones, though not all of them. V and J calls and clone size are copied from that table; D and trimming were computed from the DNA. The table has fewer than 350,000 clones, around 89% seen once. Enrolment of Seattle patients took place during active infection, and they were followed longitudinally.

This TCR was sampled from a woman aged 25 to 45 with COVID-19, enrolled during active disease. V and J are TRBV2 and TRBJ2-5; 12 nucleotides align to TRBD2. The sequencing sample was made of peripheral blood. CDR3 bases: TGTGCCAGCAGTCAACTTAGCGGGACTAGCGGGCTCCGGGGGGGCCAGTACTTC. Encoded protein: CASSQLSGTSGLRGGQYF.